This TCR beta chain was captured by sequencing in a study of regulatory T cells in long-lasting Graves disease. Investigators prepared the TCR beta libraries by applying iRepertoire HTBI primers and Arm-PCR of CDR3 regions. In TCRdb, the multiplex PCR reads were re-called with MiXCR into one record per CDR3 protein. The table records hundreds of thousands of distinct CDR3 sequences, approximately 13% of them present only once. Study-wide results and limits: New patients shared 750 to 1,000 public clonotypes, and persistent patients shared more, with approximately 2,600.

Worth noting for this clonotype: What it binds is not known.

Germline values: CDR1 MGHRA, CDR2 YSYEKL. The CDR3 is 18 amino acids. The ends lost 0 bases at V and 2 bases at J; junction bases unmatched: 8. The time point denotes: newly diagnosed GD, antithyroid drugs for less than 3 months. The TCR library was prepared using RNA isolated from PBMCs. This sample also appeared in a second study, on T cells in Graves' hyperthyroidism and ophthalmopathy. Per that study: The study used the HTBI primer set for a first-round RT-PCR of the TCR CDR3.

The specimen was peripheral blood mononuclear cells (PBMCs), collected at new diagnosis, from a patient treated with antithyroid drugs. This sequence was found in a man aged 25-40 years with Graves disease. The gene calls are TRBV4-1 and TRBJ2-5; 11 bases fit TRBD1. The CDR3 nucleotides are TGCGCCAGCAGCCAAGATCTGGACAGGGGGCGATTTCAAGAGACCCAGTACTTC. Protein sequence: CASSQDLDRGRFQETQYF.